Below, 32 T cell receptor beta chains from the same sample are listed, as sequenced in a study of Ad26.COV2.S vaccination and SARS-CoV-2 variants. Only in-frame clones appear in the TCRdb table, and some are missing; sequencing was by immunoSEQ multiplex PCR. The data hold about 350,000 clones, with about 86% observed a single time. Described treatment: around 19 received Ad26.COV2.S at low or high dose, single or two shots; about five received placebo; per-sample allocation not given. Sampling took place 63 days after the first vaccine or placebo injection. Sequenced material: peripheral blood, taken in a trial of Ad26.COV2.S vaccine versus placebo. These receptors were collected from a person aged 18-60 years who received the Ad26.COV2.S COVID-19 vaccine or a placebo.

The rearrangement links TRBV25-1 to TRBJ2-1, with D perhaps TRBD1 (6 bases). Trimming took off 0 bases at V and 7 bases at J, with 16 bases between the two ends. This CDR3 comprises 16 residues. CDR1 is MGHDK, CDR2 SYGVNS, per germline. The DNA of the CDR3 is TGTGCCAGCAGTGAATATTTGGCAGGGGATGGGAATGAGCAGTTCTTC. Its translation: CASSEYLAGDGNEQFF. The variable domain in full, completed from reference TRBV25-1 and TRBJ2-1, reads EADIYQTPRYLVIGTGKKITLECSQTMGHDKMYWYQQDPGMELHLIHYSYGVNSTEKGDLSSESTVSRIRTEHFPLTLESARPSHTSQYLCASSEYLAGDGNEQFFGPGTRLTVL.

This clone was counted a few times. The chain couples TRBV6-5 to TRBJ2-1; TRBD2 matches at 10 bases. Germline-derived CDR1 and CDR2 are MNHEY and SVGAGI. The CDR3 sequence is 15 residues long. Unmatched junction bases numbered 6, after V lost 6 bases and J lost 4 bases. The CDR3 DNA follows: TGTGCCAGCAGGGACGGACTAGCGGTTTACAATGAGCAGTTCTTC. It is translated as CASRDGLAVYNEQFF.

This chain's CDR3 is CASSQQGTVSSYEQYF. DNA of the CDR3: TGTGCCAGCAGCCAACAGGGGACGGTTAGCTCCTACGAGCAGTACTTC. V is TRBV14 and J is TRBJ2-7; possibly TRBD1 for D (6 bases). The germline V gene encodes CDR1 SGHDN and CDR2 FVKESK. CDR3 length: 16 residues. V was shortened by 2 bases and J by 0 bases, with 14 bases between the two germline ends.

J is TRBJ1-4 and V is TRBV6-1; D may be TRBD1 (5 bases). Germline V gene data show CDR1 as MNHNS and CDR2 as SASEGT. V lost 2 bases and J 8 bases, leaving 15 bases between the germline ends. This CDR3 spans 15 amino acids. This CDR3 reads CASSEQPDRREKLFF. CDR3 coding DNA: TGTGCCAGCAGTGAACAGCCTGACAGAAGAGAAAAACTGTTTTTT.

The chain is built from TRBV7-2 and TRBJ1-2, with 9 bases fitting TRBD1. With V trimmed by 5 bases and J by 6 bases, 7 bases remained unmatched. The germline V gene has CDR1 SGHTA and CDR2 FQGNSA. This CDR3 has 14 residues. The CDR3 nucleotides are TGTGCCAGCAGCCTAAGAAGGACAGGGGATGGCTACACCTTC. Encoded protein: CASSLRRTGDGYTF. The full variable domain, its missing parts supplied by reference TRBV7-2 and TRBJ1-2, is GAGVSQSPSNKVTEKGKDVELRCDPISGHTALYWYRQSLGQGLEFLIYFQGNSAPDKSGLPSDRFSAERTGGSVSTLTIQRTQQEDSAVYLCASSLRRTGDGYTFGSGTRLTVV.

The V and J genes are TRBV28 and TRBJ2-2; TRBD2 might be the D (6 bases). The germline V gene has CDR1 MDHEN and CDR2 SYDVKM. This CDR3 is 14 amino acids long. Trimming removed 4 bases from V and 1 base from J, with 7 bases in between. The DNA for the CDR3 is TGTGCCAGCAGTTGGGGGGTGAACACCGGGGAGCTGTTTTTT. Protein sequence: CASSWGVNTGELFF.

The chain carries TRBV2 and TRBJ1-1; weak D call: TRBD1 (6 bases). The CDR3 is 14 amino acids. Germline loops: CDR1 SNHLY, CDR2 FYNNEI. V lost 6 bases and J 1 base, leaving 12 bases between the germline ends. The CDR3 DNA is TGTGCCAGCAGACCCCAGGGGCCGAACACTGAAGCTTTCTTT. This gives the protein CASRPQGPNTEAFF.

The chain is built from TRBV19 and TRBJ2-5; 8 nucleotides match TRBD2. The CDR3 spans 15 residues. Looked up from germline, CDR1 is LNHDA and CDR2 is SQIVND (reference sequence). The V gene end was trimmed by 5 bases and the J gene end by 2 bases; junction bases not matched to a gene: 7. In nucleotides, the CDR3 is TGTGCCAGTAGTCCCCAACCGGGGGGGCAAGAGACCCAGTACTTC. This sequence encodes CASSPQPGGQETQYF.

This chain joins TRBV6-5 and TRBJ1-2, with D possibly being TRBD1 (5 bases). Deletions cut 1 base from V and 6 bases from J, with 15 bases between. The CDR3 is 15 amino acids. Per germline, CDR1 MNHEY and CDR2 SVGAGI. CDR3: CASSYFPSPGHGYTF. The CDR3 DNA is TGTGCCAGCAGTTACTTCCCCTCCCCGGGACATGGCTACACCTTC.

V gene TRBV7-8 combines with J gene TRBJ2-5; TRBD1 is a possible D gene (5 bases). CDR1 SGHVS and CDR2 FQNEAQ come from the germline V gene. The CDR3 has 16 residues. Trimming shortened V by 1 base and J by 5 bases, and 17 bases separated the two germline ends. The CDR3 DNA sequence: TGTGCCAGCAGCTTAGTGGGGCTCCACGTAAAGGAGACCCAGTACTTC. Translated, it gives CASSLVGLHVKETQYF. The variable domain in full, with the rest retrieved from reference TRBV7-8 and TRBJ2-5, is GAGVSQSPRYKVAKRGQDVALRCDPISGHVSLFWYQQALGQGPEFLTYFQNEAQLDKSGLPSDRFFAERPEGSVSTLKIQRTQQEDSAVYLCASSLVGLHVKETQYFGPGTRLLVL.

This chain joins TRBV6-1 and TRBJ2-1; D is unresolved. Trimming left V 1 base short and J 5 bases short, with 6 bases between. Germline CDR1 MNHNS, CDR2 SASEGT. This CDR3 region has 13 residues. The CDR3 region is CASSEDRNNEQFF. The CDR3 coding sequence is TGTGCCAGCAGTGAAGACCGCAACAATGAGCAGTTCTTC.

The V gene is TRBV18, the J gene TRBJ2-3; D is perhaps TRBD1 (6 bases). There are 15 residues in the CDR3. Germline V CDR1 and CDR2: KGHSH, LQKENI. Trimming removed 6 bases at V and 1 base at J, with 14 bases between. This CDR3 is CASSQGTGRTDTQYF. As DNA, the CDR3 is TGTGCCAGCTCGCAGGGAACAGGGCGCACAGATACGCAGTATTTT.

The chain joins TRBV6-5 to TRBJ2-3; the D gene is possibly TRBD2 (5 bases). Trimming shortened V by 7 bases and J by 2 bases, and 7 bases separated the two germline ends. Germline V gene sequence: CDR1 MNHEY, CDR2 SVGAGI. This CDR3 has 12 residues. The CDR3 region is CASTGTTDTQYF. For the CDR3, the DNA is TGTGCCAGCACGGGAACCACAGATACGCAGTATTTT.

The rearrangement joins TRBV14 to TRBJ2-1, with 7 bases matching TRBD1. The CDR3 spans 15 residues. Germline lookup yields CDR1 SGHDN and CDR2 FVKESK. V dropped 4 bases and J dropped 4; count of bases not matched to a gene: 7. The CDR3: CASSPTGILYNEQFF. The CDR3 DNA reads as TGTGCCAGCAGCCCGACAGGGATTTTATACAATGAGCAGTTCTTC. The complete variable domain, with remaining parts taken from reference TRBV14 and TRBJ2-1, reads EAGVTQFPSHSVIEKGQTVTLRCDPISGHDNLYWYRRVMGKEIKFLLHFVKESKQDESGMPNNRFLAERTGGTYSTLKVQPAELEDSGVYFCASSPTGILYNEQFFGPGTRLTVL.

This chain links TRBV6-4 with TRBJ1-1; unclear D gene. Germline V gives CDR1 MRHNA, CDR2 SNTAGT. The CDR3 is made up of 13 amino acids. Trimming stripped 4 bases from V and 2 bases from J, with 8 bases between. The CDR3 DNA sequence: TGTGCCAGCAGTGTGAGGACCAACACTGAAGCTTTCTTT. Translating gives CASSVRTNTEAFF.

This clone was detected a few times. The chain has TRBV6-2 or TRBV6-3 and TRBJ1-2; D unclear. Trimming removed 2 bases at V and 2 bases at J, with 12 bases between. Germline-derived CDR1 and CDR2 are MNHEY and SVGEGT. The CDR3 is 15 amino acids. CDR3 nucleotide sequence: TGTGCCAGCAGTTACGGGGTGAACGGGAACTATGGCTACACCTTC. Translation: CASSYGVNGNYGYTF.

The gene calls are TRBV5-1 and TRBJ2-2; tentatively, D is TRBD1 (6 bases). V was shortened by 4 bases and J by 6 bases, with 10 bases between the two germline ends. Germline V gene sequence: CDR1 SGHRS, CDR2 YFSETQ. CDR3 size: 13 residues. The chain's CDR3 is CASSTQGSGELFF. In DNA, the CDR3 is TGCGCCAGCAGCACACAGGGATCCGGGGAGCTGTTTTTT. Full variable domain (rest looked up from reference TRBV5-1 and TRBJ2-2): KAGVTQTPRYLIKTRGQQVTLSCSPISGHRSVSWYQQTPGQGLQFLFEYFSETQRNKGNFPGRFSGRQFSNSRSEMNVSTLELGDSALYLCASSTQGSGELFFGEGSRLTVL.

The gene calls are TRBV13 and TRBJ1-1, with TRBD1 as a possible D gene (5 bases). The CDR3 totals 14 residues. Germline V gives CDR1 PRHDT, CDR2 FYEKMQ (reference sequence). Trimming removed 5 bases at V and 7 bases at J, with 17 bases between. CDR3 DNA: TGTGCCAGCAGCGTACGGGGGACCGAAGATGAAGCTTTCTTT. Residues: CASSVRGTEDEAFF.

V usage is TRBV5-1 and J usage is TRBJ2-1; 11 bases align to TRBD2. The CDR3 loop spans 14 amino acids. V lost 4 bases and J lost 6; bases outside the gene matches: 3. The germline V gene has CDR1 SGHRS and CDR2 YFSETQ. The CDR3 spells CASSDSGRGNEQFF. The CDR3 nucleotides are TGCGCCAGCAGCGATAGCGGGAGGGGCAATGAGCAGTTCTTC.

This rearrangement joins TRBV5-6 to TRBJ2-1; D might be TRBD2 (5 bases). V was cut by 5 bases and J by 0 bases, with 12 bases left in between. The CDR3 totals 15 residues. Looked up from germline, CDR1 is SGHDT and CDR2 is YYEEEE. The CDR3: CASRRGWSSYNEQFF. CDR3 coding DNA: TGTGCCAGCAGGCGCGGGTGGAGCTCCTACAATGAGCAGTTCTTC.

The rearrangement uses TRBV7-2 and TRBJ2-3; D is uncertain. Trimming removed 1 base at V and 2 bases at J, with 10 bases between. Germline V gene sequence: CDR1 SGHTA, CDR2 FQGNSA. This CDR3 has 15 amino acids. The CDR3 region is CASSLGTSVTDTQYF. CDR3 coding DNA: TGTGCCAGCAGCTTAGGGACCTCGGTCACAGATACGCAGTATTTT. The full variable domain, its missing parts supplied by reference TRBV7-2 and TRBJ2-3, is GAGVSQSPSNKVTEKGKDVELRCDPISGHTALYWYRQSLGQGLEFLIYFQGNSAPDKSGLPSDRFSAERTGGSVSTLTIQRTQQEDSAVYLCASSLGTSVTDTQYFGPGTRLTVL.

This chain uses TRBV5-6 with TRBJ2-5; D is perhaps TRBD1 or TRBD2 (6 bases each). The CDR3 is made up of 14 amino acids. Per the germline V gene, CDR1 is SGHDT and CDR2 is YYEEEE. Between the trimmed V and J ends, which lost 0 bases and 4 bases, there was a span of 10 bases. The CDR3 DNA is TGTGCCAGCAGCTTGGATCGGGGGCCAGAGACCCAGTACTTC. It yields the protein CASSLDRGPETQYF.

The chain couples TRBV19 to TRBJ1-4, with D possibly matching TRBD1 (5 bases). With 5 bases removed from V and 8 bases from J, the gap between germline ends came to 21 bases. This CDR3 has 16 residues. Germline CDR1 reads LNHDA; CDR2 reads SQIVND (reference sequence). CDR3 amino acids: CASSAPDVGRGEKLFF. The CDR3 DNA reads TGTGCCAGTAGTGCACCCGACGTGGGCCGGGGGGAAAAACTGTTTTTT.

The chain is built from TRBV5-6 and TRBJ2-5, with D maybe TRBD1 (5 bases). The V gene's germline CDR1 is SGHDT and CDR2 YYEEEE. The CDR3 runs 13 residues. Trimming took off 5 bases at V and 1 base at J, with 9 bases between the two ends. The CDR3 DNA reads as TGTGCCAGCAGTGCCGACAGCCAAGAGACCCAGTACTTC. Encoded protein: CASSADSQETQYF.

The chain joins TRBV5-1 to TRBJ2-7; 9 nucleotides line up with TRBD1. The V gene end was trimmed by 4 bases and the J gene end by 3 bases; junction bases not matched to a gene: 2. There are 13 residues in the CDR3. CDR1 and CDR2 from the germline V gene are SGHRS and YFSETQ. The CDR3 here is CASSVDRGYEQYF. The CDR3 nucleotides are TGCGCCAGCAGCGTGGACAGGGGCTACGAGCAGTACTTC.

This sequence joins TRBV30 and TRBJ2-7; D might be TRBD1 or TRBD2, each matching 7 bases. V was trimmed by 3 bases and J by 3 bases, leaving 12 bases between them. Germline-derived CDR1 and CDR2 are GTSNPN and SVGIG (reference sequence). This CDR3 contains 13 residues. The CDR3 spells CAWSDREGYEQYF. Written as DNA, the CDR3 is TGTGCCTGGAGCGACAGGGAGGGCTACGAGCAGTACTTC.

This clone has a handful of counts. The rearrangement joins TRBV7-2 to TRBJ2-5; possibly TRBD2 for D (5 bases). V lost 4 bases and J lost 6, with 15 bases in between. The CDR3 length is 14 residues. In germline, CDR1 is SGHTA, CDR2 FQGNSA. CDR3 amino acids: CASSYPDYDKTQYF. In nucleotides, the CDR3 is TGTGCCAGCAGCTACCCCGACTACGATAAGACCCAGTACTTC.

The genes are TRBV24-1 and TRBJ2-3, with D perhaps given as TRBD1 or TRBD2 (5 bases each). V gave up 6 bases and J gave up 0 bases, with 9 bases separating them. This CDR3 region has 14 residues. Germline V gene sequence: CDR1 KGHDR, CDR2 SFDVKD. The CDR3 spells CATSSWGSTDTQYF. The CDR3 DNA reads as TGTGCCACCAGTTCGTGGGGGAGCACAGATACGCAGTATTTT.

The V and J genes are TRBV30 and TRBJ1-6; tentatively, D is TRBD1 (6 bases). Deletions cut 0 bases from V and 11 bases from J, with 8 bases between. The CDR3 totals 12 residues. Germline-derived CDR1 and CDR2 are GTSNPN and SVGIG (reference sequence). The CDR3 is CAWSVNRAPLHF. The DNA for the CDR3 is TGTGCCTGGAGTGTTAACAGGGCACCCCTCCACTTT.

This clone showed up just once. The chain carries TRBV12-3 or TRBV12-4 and TRBJ2-2, with 10 bases lining up with TRBD2. The CDR3 extends over 13 amino acids. Trimming cost V 6 bases and J 7 bases; bases outside gene matches: 2. CDR3 protein: CASSGLAVGELFF. Here the CDR3 DNA reads TGTGCCAGCAGCGGACTAGCGGTCGGGGAGCTGTTTTTT.

Remarks on this clone: At one boundary the junction diverges from the germline segment, which might be a read error. The rearrangement uses TRBV29-1 and TRBJ2-3; 9 nucleotides match TRBD2. Germline CDR1 and CDR2: SQVTM and ANQGSEA. This CDR3 is 14 amino acids long. CDR3 in amino acids: CSVEISGSIDTQYF. The CDR3 DNA sequence: TGCAGCGTTGAGATTAGCGGGAGCATAGATACGCAGTATTTT.

This rearrangement joins TRBV5-5 to TRBJ1-4, with D tentatively TRBD1 (6 bases). The CDR3 has 15 residues. The V and J ends lost 2 bases and 7 bases respectively, with 15 bases between them. Germline V gene lookup returns CDR1 SGHKS and CDR2 YYEKEE (reference sequence). The DNA of the CDR3 is TGTGCCAGCAGCTTACGGGGGGGCTATGGTGAAAAACTGTTTTTT. Translation: CASSLRGGYGEKLFF.